The 19 T cell receptor beta chains presented below share a single source sample, sequenced in a study of blood T cells in healthy people across ages. Through a sample-barcoded 5' primer and a J-beta primer mix, a second PCR was run for about 7 to 12 cycles. TCRdb ran MiXCR on the 5' RACE reads and lists one entry per CDR3 protein. The table lists roughly 800,000 distinct CDR3 sequences, 58% of them singletons. Material: blood. These receptors were obtained from a man aged 30 to 45 in good health.

The V gene is TRBV14, the J gene TRBJ2-7; tentative D call: TRBD2 (5 bases). The V gene lost 1 base and the J gene lost 4 bases, with 11 bases spanning the gap. Germline CDR1 reads SGHDN; CDR2 reads FVKESK. CDR3 length equals 14 residues. CDR3 in DNA: TGTGCCAGCAGCCAAGCGGGGAAAGGGTACGAGCAGTACTTC. It is translated as CASSQAGKGYEQYF.

The chain uses TRBV28 and TRBJ2-1; possible D gene TRBD2, 5 bases. Deletions cut 8 bases from V and 3 bases from J, with 14 bases between. The CDR3 runs to 14 residues. Per the germline V gene, CDR1 is MDHEN and CDR2 is SYDVKM. In DNA form, the CDR3 reads TGTGCCAGCCGGCCTCCCGGAGGCTACAATGAGCAGTTCTTC. Translating it yields CASRPPGGYNEQFF.

This clonotype was seen just once. CDR3 in amino acids: CASSPDTLTGELFF. The CDR3 coding sequence is TGTGCCAGCAGCCCAGACACCCTCACCGGGGAGCTGTTTTTT. J is TRBJ2-2 and V is TRBV9; D call uncertain. The germline gives CDR1 SGDLS, CDR2 YYNGEE. The CDR3 runs to 14 residues. V lost 4 bases and J 4 bases, leaving 11 bases between the germline ends.

CDR3 nucleotide sequence: TGTGCCAGCAGTTTGGTTGCCGGAGACGAGCAGTACTTC. It encodes CASSLVAGDEQYF. The chain carries TRBV6-5 and TRBJ2-7; D is unresolved. The CDR3 runs to 13 residues. V was trimmed by 4 bases and J by 5 bases, leaving 12 bases between them. The germline gives CDR1 MNHEY, CDR2 SVGAGI.

The chain has TRBV6-2 or TRBV6-3 and TRBJ2-1, with 10 bases fitting TRBD2. The germline V gene has CDR1 MNHEY and CDR2 SVGEGT. This CDR3 contains 12 residues. The ends lost 10 bases at V and 7 bases at J; junction bases unmatched: 4. The CDR3 sequence: CATSGRANEQFF. CDR3 nucleotide sequence: TGTGCCACCAGCGGGAGGGCGAATGAGCAGTTCTTC.

The chain employs TRBV20-1 and TRBJ2-4; the D is unclear. Gene TRBJ2-7 matches the end of the DNA better, so the J call may be wrong. Germline CDR1 reads DFQATT; CDR2 reads SNEGSKA (reference sequence). CDR3 size: 12 residues. CDR3 region: CSAPGDTYEQYF. CDR3 coding DNA: TGCAGTGCCCCTGGGGATACCTACGAGCAGTACTTC.

In its sample, this clonotype was seen a few times. The rearrangement joins TRBV2 to TRBJ2-2; D not resolved. CDR3 size: 13 residues. Germline-derived CDR1 and CDR2 are SNHLY and FYNNEI. V was trimmed by 2 bases and J by 7 bases, leaving 8 bases between them. CDR3 sequence: CASSESTGGELFF. The CDR3 DNA reads as TGTGCCAGCAGTGAAAGCACGGGCGGGGAGCTGTTTTTT.

This chain connects TRBV7-6 to TRBJ2-6; the D is unclear. The CDR3 is 15 residues long. CDR1 SGHVS and CDR2 FNYEAQ come from the germline V gene. V was clipped by 1 base and J by 3 bases, with 7 bases between them. The CDR3 spells CASSLGQLGANVLTF. The CDR3 DNA reads TGTGCCAGCAGCTTAGGTCAACTTGGGGCCAACGTCCTGACTTTC.

This clonotype was counted between two and nine times. This chain joins TRBV18 and TRBJ1-6; D not resolved. Deletions cut 0 bases from V and 7 bases from J, with 10 bases between. Germline-derived CDR1 and CDR2 are KGHSH and LQKENI. The CDR3 length is 15 residues. The CDR3 DNA is TGTGCCAGCTCACCACCGTCAAGTGGCAATTCACCCCTCCACTTT. Residues: CASSPPSSGNSPLHF. The full variable domain, completed using reference TRBV18 and TRBJ1-6, is NAGVMQNPRHLVRRRGQEARLRCSPMKGHSHVYWYRQLPEEGLKFMVYLQKENIIDESGMPKERFSAEFPKEGPSILRIQQVVRGDSAAYFCASSPPSSGNSPLHFGNGTRLTVT.

J is TRBJ2-5 and V is TRBV5-1; D is perhaps TRBD2 (5 bases). The germline V gene encodes CDR1 SGHRS and CDR2 YFSETQ. V was clipped by 6 bases and J by 5 bases, with 14 bases between them. This CDR3 has 13 amino acids. Here the CDR3 reads CASTRTRAETQYF. For the CDR3, the DNA is TGCGCCAGCACTCGCACTAGGGCGGAGACCCAGTACTTC.

This clonotype was seen only a few times. This chain links TRBV2 with TRBJ1-5; D ambiguous. The CDR3 length is 14 residues. Deletions cut 4 bases from V and 4 bases from J, with 11 bases between. CDR1 and CDR2 (germline): SNHLY, FYNNEI. The CDR3 is CASSGVQENQPQHF. The DNA for the CDR3 is TGTGCCAGCAGTGGCGTGCAGGAGAATCAGCCCCAGCATTTT.

The V and J genes are TRBV28 and TRBJ1-2; TRBD1 matches at 8 bases. Germline CDR1 reads MDHEN; CDR2 reads SYDVKM. The trim removed 2 bases at V and 5 bases at J, leaving 7 bases unmatched. The CDR3 spans 15 residues. The DNA for the CDR3 is TGTGCCAGCAGTTTACGGACAGGGAGAACGTATGGCTACACCTTC. It encodes CASSLRTGRTYGYTF.

V usage is TRBV25-1 and J usage is TRBJ1-2; the D is unclear. CDR3 length: 13 residues. V gave up 2 bases and J gave up 1 base, with 5 bases separating them. The germline V gene encodes CDR1 MGHDK and CDR2 SYGVNS. The CDR3 bases are TGTGCCAGCAGTGAACCTAATAACTATGGCTACACCTTC. It yields the protein CASSEPNNYGYTF.

The sample holds one count of this clonotype. The V call is TRBV5-1, the J call TRBJ2-5; 11 bases are a match to TRBD2. CDR1 is SGHRS and CDR2 is YFSETQ in the germline V gene. This CDR3 is 17 amino acids long. After removal of 5 bases from V and 1 base from J, the junction contained 10 bases not matched to a gene. The CDR3 spells CASRIGLAGVPQETQYF. CDR3 DNA: TGCGCCAGCAGAATTGGACTAGCGGGCGTTCCCCAAGAGACCCAGTACTTC.

This clonotype was found a few times. This chain joins TRBV20-1 and TRBJ1-4, with D uncertain. Germline V gene data show CDR1 as DFQATT and CDR2 as SNEGSKA (reference sequence). V lost 6 bases and J lost 4, with 18 bases in between. This CDR3 has 15 residues. CDR3 in DNA: TGCAGTGCCCTCACTGGCGGCGCACATAATGAAAAACTGTTTTTT. Its protein product is CSALTGGAHNEKLFF.

This clonotype was seen only once. The rearrangement uses TRBV6-1 and TRBJ1-5; D uncertain. Germline CDR1 reads MNHNS; CDR2 reads SASEGT. Trimming took off 6 bases at V and 4 bases at J, with 13 bases between the two ends. This CDR3 is built from 14 residues. CDR3 nucleotides: TGTGCCAGCAGATTGAACCGCCCTAATCAGCCCCAGCATTTT. Its protein product is CASRLNRPNQPQHF.

The chain has TRBV25-1 and TRBJ2-4; D could derive from TRBD1 or TRBD2 (5 bases each). The end of the DNA is better explained by TRBJ2-7, so the J call may be wrong. This CDR3 contains 14 residues. From germline, CDR1 is MGHDK and CDR2 SYGVNS. The CDR3, as DNA: TGTGCCAGCAGTGAAGGACGGGGACCCTACGAGCAGTACTTC. Encoded protein: CASSEGRGPYEQYF.

Only a few counts were recorded for this clonotype. V gene TRBV4-1 combines with J gene TRBJ2-1; 10 bases are shared with TRBD1. Germline CDR1 reads MGHRA; CDR2 reads YSYEKL. The CDR3 is 16 amino acids. V lost 3 bases to trimming and J lost 4 bases; unmatched junction nucleotides: 6. CDR3 sequence (DNA): TGCGCCAGCAGCCAGGAGGACAGGGGGGGTTACAATGAGCAGTTCTTC. Translated, it gives CASSQEDRGGYNEQFF.

The J gene is TRBJ2-7, the V gene TRBV11-3; TRBD2 aligns across 9 bases. V shed 5 bases, J shed 7 bases, and the junction held 18 bases outside the gene matches. This CDR3 comprises 17 residues. Per germline, CDR1 SGHNT and CDR2 YENEEA. This CDR3 is CASSQGSGGGAVNEQYF. Written as DNA, the CDR3 is TGTGCCAGCAGCCAAGGAAGCGGCGGGGGGGCCGTGAATGAGCAGTACTTC.